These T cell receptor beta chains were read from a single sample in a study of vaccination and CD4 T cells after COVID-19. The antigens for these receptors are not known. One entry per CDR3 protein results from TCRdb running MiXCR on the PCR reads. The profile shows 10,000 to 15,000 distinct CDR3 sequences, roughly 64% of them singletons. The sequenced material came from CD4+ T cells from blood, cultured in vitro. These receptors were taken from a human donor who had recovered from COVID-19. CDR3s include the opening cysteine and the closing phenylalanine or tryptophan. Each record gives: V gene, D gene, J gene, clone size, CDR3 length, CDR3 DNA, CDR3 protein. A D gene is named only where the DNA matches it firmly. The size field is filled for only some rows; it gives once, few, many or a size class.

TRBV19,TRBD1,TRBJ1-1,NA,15,TGTGCCAGTAGTACCCATACAGGGGGCCGGGGTGAAGCTTTCTTT,CASSTHTGGRGEAFF
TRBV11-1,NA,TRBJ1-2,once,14,TGTGCCAGCAGCTTCTTGCAGGGGCACTATGGCTACACCTTC,CASSFLQGHYGYTF
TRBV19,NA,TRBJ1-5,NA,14,TGTGCCAGTAGTATCGGCAGAACCAATCAGCCCCAGCATTTT,CASSIGRTNQPQHF
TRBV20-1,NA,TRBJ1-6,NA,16,TGCAGTGCTAGAGATGGCGGGAGCTCCTATAATTCACCCCTCCACTTT,CSARDGGSSYNSPLHF
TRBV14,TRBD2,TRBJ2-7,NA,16,TGTGCCAGCAGCCCACGGGGGAATAGCGGGATCTACGAGCAGTACTTC,CASSPRGNSGIYEQYF
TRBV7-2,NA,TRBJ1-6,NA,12,TGTGCCAGCAGTTCAGGGAATTCACCCCTCCACTTT,CASSSGNSPLHF
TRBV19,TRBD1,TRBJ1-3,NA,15,TGTGCCAGTAGTCCCAGGACAGGGCCTGGAAACACCATATATTTT,CASSPRTGPGNTIYF
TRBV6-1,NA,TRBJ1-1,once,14,TGTGCCAGCATTAACCCCGGGCTAGAGGCTGAAGCTTTCTTT,CASINPGLEAEAFF
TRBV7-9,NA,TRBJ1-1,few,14,TGTGCCAGCAGCAAGGTGGCCGAGAACACTGAAGCTTTCTTT,CASSKVAENTEAFF
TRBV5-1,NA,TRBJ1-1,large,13,TGCGCCAGCAGCTTGACAGGGCGCACTGAAGCTTTCTTT,CASSLTGRTEAFF
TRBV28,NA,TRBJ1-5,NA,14,TGTGCCAGCAGGTCCGGAGGACCTAGTACGCCCCAGCATTTT,CASRSGGPSTPQHF
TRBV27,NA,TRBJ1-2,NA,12,TGTGCCAGCAGGCTGGGCGACTATGGCTACACCTTC,CASRLGDYGYTF
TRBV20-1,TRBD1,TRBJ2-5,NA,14,TGCAGTGCCCTATGGACAGGGAAGGGAGAGACCCAGTACTTC,CSALWTGKGETQYF
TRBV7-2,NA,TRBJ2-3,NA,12,TGTGCCAGCAGCCCAAGCACAGATACGCAGTATTTT,CASSPSTDTQYF
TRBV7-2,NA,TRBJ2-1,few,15,TGTGCCAGCAGCTTCGACAGGTTATCCTACAATGAGCAGTTCTTC,CASSFDRLSYNEQFF
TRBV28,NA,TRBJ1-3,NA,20,TGTGCCAGCACTGCCCTGGGGACACCCAAATCGAGGAGCTCTGGAAACACCATATATTTT,CASTALGTPKSRSSGNTIYF
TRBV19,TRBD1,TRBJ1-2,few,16,TGTGCCAGTAGTATCCCCGGGACAGGGGGGTTCTATGGCTACACCTTC,CASSIPGTGGFYGYTF
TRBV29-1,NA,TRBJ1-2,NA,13,TGCAGCGTGGATGGTGCCGGGGGCTATGGCTACACCTTC,CSVDGAGGYGYTF
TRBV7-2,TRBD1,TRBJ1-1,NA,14,TGTGCCAGCAGATATGGACAGGCCAGGGCTGAAGCTTTCTTT,CASRYGQARAEAFF
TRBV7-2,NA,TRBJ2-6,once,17,TGTGCCAGCAGCCGAGGGACGGGTGGCTCTGGGGCCAACGTCCTGACTTTC,CASSRGTGGSGANVLTF
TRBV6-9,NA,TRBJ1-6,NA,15,TGTGCCAGCAGTGCCCCGTTGGGGGGCCATTCACCCCTCCACTTT,CASSAPLGGHSPLHF
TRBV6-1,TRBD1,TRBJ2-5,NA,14,TGTGCCAGCAGGCCCCGGACAGGCTTGGAGACCCAGTACTTC,CASRPRTGLETQYF
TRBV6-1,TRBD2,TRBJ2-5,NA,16,TGTGCCAGCAGTCAGGAGAGCGGGAGGGCCGGAGAGACCCAGTACTTC,CASSQESGRAGETQYF
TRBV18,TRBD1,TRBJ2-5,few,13,TGTGCCAGCTCACCAAGGCTGGGGGACAGCCCGTACTTC,CASSPRLGDSPYF
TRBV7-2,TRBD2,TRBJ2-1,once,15,TGTGCCAGCAGTCTAACTAGCGGGAGGGACAATGAGCAGTTCTTC,CASSLTSGRDNEQFF
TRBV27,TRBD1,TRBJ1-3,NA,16,TGTGCCAGCAGTCCCCGACAGGGACGCTCTGGAAACACCATATATTTT,CASSPRQGRSGNTIYF
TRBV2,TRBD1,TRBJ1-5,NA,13,TGTGCCAGCGGGGACAGGTCGGTTCAGCCCCAGCATTTT,CASGDRSVQPQHF
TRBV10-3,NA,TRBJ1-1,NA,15,TGTGCCATCAGTGAGCCCGGAGGCAGGAGTCCTGAAGCTTTCTTT,CAISEPGGRSPEAFF
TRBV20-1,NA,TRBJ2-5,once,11,TGCAGTGCTTCGGACCAAGAGACCCAGTACTTC,CSASDQETQYF
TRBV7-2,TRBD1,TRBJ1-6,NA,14,TGTGCCAGCAGCTTCCGGACAGGGGATTCACCCCTCCACTTT,CASSFRTGDSPLHF
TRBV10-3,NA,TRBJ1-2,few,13,TGTGCCATCAGTGAGTCCGGGCCCACGAGCTACACCTTC,CAISESGPTSYTF
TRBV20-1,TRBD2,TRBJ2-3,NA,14,TGCAGTGCTAGTCGGGGCAGGGAGGGAGATACGCAGTATTTT,CSASRGREGDTQYF